The 19 T cell receptor beta chains below were found in one sample sequenced in a study of T cell responses to AZD1222 COVID-19 vaccine. The assay was immunoSEQ multiplex PCR, and TCRdb's table has in-frame clones only and misses some. In the table there are about 100,000 clones, around 91% of which are singletons. Source: peripheral blood, taken on day 0 of AZD1222 vaccination. These receptors originate from an adult in good health.

This chain joins TRBV6-2 or TRBV6-3 and TRBJ2-1; TRBD2 aligns across 13 bases. The germline CDR1 and CDR2 sequences are MNHEY and SVGEGT. The CDR3 is 15 amino acids. V gave up 6 bases and J gave up 7 bases; unmatched junction bases: 6. CDR3 DNA sequence: TGTGCCAGCAGCGCGTGGACTAGCGGGGGTAATGAGCAGTTCTTC. As protein: CASSAWTSGGNEQFF.

The J gene is TRBJ1-2, the V gene TRBV15; 7 bases are shared with TRBD1. Germline CDR1 is LNHNV and CDR2 is YYDKDF (reference sequence). V lost 2 bases and J lost 2; bases outside the gene matches: 11. CDR3 size: 17 residues. CDR3 region: CATSRYGGEQGNYGYTF. CDR3 in DNA: TGTGCCACCAGCAGATATGGGGGGGAACAGGGGAACTATGGCTACACCTTC.

This chain links TRBV4-2 with TRBJ1-6; a possible D gene is TRBD1 (6 bases). Trimming stripped 0 bases from V and 8 bases from J, with 14 bases between. The CDR3 length is 16 residues. Germline assignment: CDR1 LGHNA and CDR2 YNFKEQ. The CDR3 is CASSQDTQDSYSPLHF. DNA of the CDR3: TGTGCCAGCAGCCAAGATACGCAGGACAGTTATTCACCCCTCCACTTT.

This sequence joins TRBV6-5 and TRBJ1-1; D unclear. The CDR3 covers 13 residues. The germline CDR1 and CDR2 sequences are MNHEY and SVGAGI. Trimming cost V 6 bases and J 2 bases, with 10 bases left between them. As DNA, the CDR3 is TGTGCCAGCAGCCAGCCGTACAACACTGAAGCTTTCTTT. This encodes CASSQPYNTEAFF.

This clone was counted between two and nine times. Germline and junction disagree at one end, which may indicate a read error. V and J are TRBV20-1 and TRBJ1-2; weak D call: TRBD1 (5 bases). The germline CDR1 and CDR2 sequences are DFQATT and SNEGSKA (reference sequence). There are 11 residues in the CDR3. The CDR3 region has the DNA TGCAGTGCTAGTAGGGGACCCAATAACCCCTTC. Protein product: CSASRGPNNPF.

The rearrangement links TRBV4-2 to TRBJ2-1, with 9 positions matching TRBD1. This CDR3 region has 15 residues. The J segment lost 4 bases and the V segment lost 2 bases, leaving 3 bases of the junction unmatched. Germline V CDR1 and CDR2: LGHNA, YNFKEQ. The CDR3 loop is CASSQPGQGYNEQFF. CDR3 bases: TGTGCCAGCAGCCAACCGGGACAGGGATACAATGAGCAGTTCTTC.

This rearrangement joins TRBV14 to TRBJ2-1; a weak D match, TRBD1 (6 bases). Germline CDR1 and CDR2: SGHDN and FVKESK. Deletions cut 1 base from V and 4 bases from J, with 11 bases between. CDR3 size: 15 residues. CDR3 residues: CASSQGQVSYNEQFF. The CDR3 bases are TGTGCCAGCAGCCAAGGACAGGTCTCTTACAATGAGCAGTTCTTC.

The CDR3 loop reads CASSPDSLEQFF. As DNA, the CDR3 is TGTGCCAGCAGCCCGGACTCCTTGGAGCAGTTCTTC. The rearrangement joins TRBV11-3 to TRBJ2-1; TRBD2 is a possible D gene (5 bases). CDR3 length: 12 residues. The V and J ends lost 5 bases and 10 bases respectively, with 12 bases between them. Germline V gene data show CDR1 as SGHNT and CDR2 as YENEEA.

This clone was detected a few times. This sequence joins TRBV4-3 and TRBJ2-6; D may be TRBD1 (6 bases). Germline assignment: CDR1 LGHNA and CDR2 YSLEER. This CDR3 has 17 residues. Trimming took off 3 bases at V and 0 bases at J, with 12 bases between the two ends. The CDR3 region has the DNA TGCGCCAGCAGCCAGGATGTAGGGGGCTCTGGGGCCAACGTCCTGACTTTC. This gives the protein CASSQDVGGSGANVLTF.

This clone has just a few counts. The chain employs TRBV5-1 and TRBJ2-5; TRBD2 matches 13 bases. The CDR3 contains 15 residues. Germline V lookup: CDR1 SGHRS, CDR2 YFSETQ. V lost 4 bases and J lost 4; bases outside the gene matches: 4. The CDR3 protein is CASSVRLAGGETQYF. The CDR3 DNA follows: TGCGCCAGCAGCGTCCGACTAGCGGGGGGAGAGACCCAGTACTTC.

In this sample, this clone turned up once. The chain recombines TRBV10-3 with TRBJ2-7; no firm D call. This CDR3 has 12 amino acids. Deletions cut 4 bases from V and 6 bases from J, with 10 bases between. Per the germline V gene, CDR1 is ENHRY and CDR2 is SYGVKD. The CDR3 here is CAISAHLGEQYF. In DNA, the CDR3 is TGTGCCATCAGTGCGCACTTGGGCGAGCAGTACTTC.

The chain is built from TRBV6-1 and TRBJ1-6; D remains ambiguous. Germline-derived CDR1 and CDR2 are MNHNS and SASEGT. Trimming stripped 1 base from V and 9 bases from J, with 7 bases between. There are 13 residues in the CDR3. The CDR3 DNA reads as TGTGCCAGCAGTGAAGACGAATTTTCACCCCTCCACTTT. Translating it yields CASSEDEFSPLHF.

The chain couples TRBV3-1 (or the pseudogene TRBV3-2) to TRBJ1-3; D is ambiguous. V was trimmed by 4 bases and J by 0 bases, leaving 13 bases between them. CDR3 length equals 16 residues. CDR1 and CDR2 from the germline V gene are LGHDT and YNNKEL (reference sequence). CDR3 bases: TGTGCCAGCAGCCCCGACCTATACTCCTCTGGAAACACCATATATTTT. Translating it yields CASSPDLYSSGNTIYF.

The rearrangement uses TRBV29-1 and TRBJ2-2; possibly TRBD1 for D (5 bases). Trimming took off 4 bases at V and 5 bases at J, with 11 bases between the two ends. Germline CDR1 is SQVTM and CDR2 is ANQGSEA. The CDR3 loop spans 13 amino acids. CDR3 protein: CSVVRGVTGELFF. The CDR3, as DNA: TGCAGCGTTGTTAGGGGTGTAACCGGGGAGCTGTTTTTT.

In its sample, this clone was seen once. The chain joins TRBV20-1 to TRBJ1-3; D remains ambiguous. Per germline, CDR1 DFQATT and CDR2 SNEGSKA (reference sequence). This CDR3 contains 13 residues. The V gene lost 3 bases and the J gene lost 5 bases, with 11 bases spanning the gap. The CDR3: CSASGVTRNTIYF. The DNA for the CDR3 is TGCAGTGCTAGTGGGGTGACGAGAAACACCATATATTTT.

V is TRBV15 and J is TRBJ1-5; 7 bases line up with TRBD1. The CDR3 has 15 residues. The J segment lost 1 base and the V segment lost 4 bases, leaving 4 bases of the junction unmatched. Germline V gene data show CDR1 as LNHNV and CDR2 as YYDKDF (reference sequence). CDR3 amino acids: CATSTRQGSNQPQHF. CDR3 DNA: TGTGCCACCAGCACAAGACAGGGCAGCAATCAGCCCCAGCATTTT.

The chain is built from TRBV28 and TRBJ2-2, with a possible D match to TRBD1 (6 bases). The CDR3 runs 15 residues. From germline, CDR1 is MDHEN and CDR2 SYDVKM. Trimming stripped 6 bases from V and 0 bases from J, with 11 bases between. CDR3 nucleotides: TGTGCCAGCAGCGCTGGGGGCCCGAACACCGGGGAGCTGTTTTTT. Its translation is CASSAGGPNTGELFF.

The chain carries TRBV7-2 and TRBJ2-1; D ambiguous. Germline CDR1 and CDR2: SGHTA and FQGNSA. V was cut by 3 bases and J by 4 bases, with 7 bases left in between. CDR3 length: 13 amino acids. The CDR3 protein is CASSFDTYNEQFF. The CDR3 DNA follows: TGTGCCAGCAGCTTCGACACGTACAATGAGCAGTTCTTC.

The rearrangement joins TRBV5-6 to TRBJ1-5; D is ambiguous. Germline CDR1 SGHDT, CDR2 YYEEEE. V dropped 0 bases and J dropped 4 bases, with 5 bases sitting between them. This CDR3 is built from 13 residues. CDR3 DNA: TGTGCCAGCAGCTTGGCGGGTAATCAGCCCCAGCATTTT. The encoded protein is CASSLAGNQPQHF.